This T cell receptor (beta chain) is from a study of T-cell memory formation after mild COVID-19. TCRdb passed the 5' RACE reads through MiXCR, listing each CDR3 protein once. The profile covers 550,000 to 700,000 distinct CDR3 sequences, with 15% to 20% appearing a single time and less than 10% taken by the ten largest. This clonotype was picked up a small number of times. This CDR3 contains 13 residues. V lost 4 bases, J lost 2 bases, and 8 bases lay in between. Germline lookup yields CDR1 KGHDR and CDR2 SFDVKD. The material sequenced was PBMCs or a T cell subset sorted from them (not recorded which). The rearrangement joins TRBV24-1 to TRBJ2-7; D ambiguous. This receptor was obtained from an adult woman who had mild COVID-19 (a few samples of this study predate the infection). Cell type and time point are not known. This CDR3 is CATSDTPPYEQYF. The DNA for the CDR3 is TGTGCCACCAGTGACACACCACCCTACGAGCAGTACTTC.